This TCR beta chain was retrieved from a study of CD8 T cells in Susac syndrome. RNA amounts of roughly 0.5 to 1 ug underwent reverse transcription with random hexamers. TCRdb itself ran the immunoSEQ multiplex PCR reads through MiXCR, one entry per CDR3 protein. The sample holds about 400,000 distinct CDR3 sequences, approximately 89% seen once. The germline gives CDR1 SGHVS, CDR2 FNYEAQ. The CDR3 totals 12 residues. Study-level results: Individuals included in the TCR sequencing and HLA analysis were acknowledged by the study to be relatively few in number.

Sequencing targeted TCR beta in T cells from blood (CD8+ and CD4+). The patients who served as multiple sclerosis controls were treatment-naive and had stable or active relapsing-remitting disease that fulfilled the revised McDonald criteria. TEMRA cells were enriched by FACS, while CD8+ and CD4+ T cells were obtained through a negative isolation that was performed magnetically. Points on this clonotype: The antigen remains unidentified. One junction end disagrees with the germline gene, perhaps due to a read error.

Sequenced input: CD8+ T cells from PBMCs. This receptor was identified in a human donor with multiple sclerosis. The rearrangement links TRBV7-6 to TRBJ2-7, with D uncertain. CDR3: CASSSHGYEQYF. The CDR3 DNA sequence: TGTGCCAGCAGCTCCCACGGTTACGAACAGTACTTC.